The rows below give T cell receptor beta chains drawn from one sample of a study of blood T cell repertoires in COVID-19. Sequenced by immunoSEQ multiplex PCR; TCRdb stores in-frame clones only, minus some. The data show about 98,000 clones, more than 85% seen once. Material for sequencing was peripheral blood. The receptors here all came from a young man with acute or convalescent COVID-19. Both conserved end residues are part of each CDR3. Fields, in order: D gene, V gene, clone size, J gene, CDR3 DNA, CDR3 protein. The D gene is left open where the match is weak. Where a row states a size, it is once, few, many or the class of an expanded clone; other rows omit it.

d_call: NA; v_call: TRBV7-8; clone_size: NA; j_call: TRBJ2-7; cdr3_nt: TGTGCCAGCAGCTTAACCGTGGCGGCCACCTACGAGCAGTACTTC; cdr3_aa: CASSLTVAATYEQYF
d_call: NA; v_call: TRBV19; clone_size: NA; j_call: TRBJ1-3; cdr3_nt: TGTGCCAGTAGTATAGAAGCAAAGCCTGGAAACACCATATATTTT; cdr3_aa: CASSIEAKPGNTIYF
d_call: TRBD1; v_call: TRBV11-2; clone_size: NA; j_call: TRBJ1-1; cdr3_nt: TGTGCCAGCAGCTTAGATACAGGGGGCACTGAAGCTTTCTTT; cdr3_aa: CASSLDTGGTEAFF
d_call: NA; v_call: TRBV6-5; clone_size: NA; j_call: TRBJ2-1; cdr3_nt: TGTGCCAGCAGTCTGACTAGGCGCAATGAGCAGTTCTTC; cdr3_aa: CASSLTRRNEQFF
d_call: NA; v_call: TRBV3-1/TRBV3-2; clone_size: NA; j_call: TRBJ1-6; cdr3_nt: TGTGCCAGCAGCCCCTTTTCGGTACAGAGTTATAATTCACCCCTCCACTTT; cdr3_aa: CASSPFSVQSYNSPLHF
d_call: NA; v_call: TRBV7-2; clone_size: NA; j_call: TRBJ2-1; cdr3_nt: TGTGCCAGCAGCGTAGGCCGAGCCTGGGGAGATGAGCAGTTCTTC; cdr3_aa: CASSVGRAWGDEQFF
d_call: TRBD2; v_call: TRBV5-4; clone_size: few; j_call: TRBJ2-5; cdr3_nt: TGTGCCAGCAGTACCCCCCCAGCGGGAGGAACGGAGACCCAGTACTTC; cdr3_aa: CASSTPPAGGTETQYF
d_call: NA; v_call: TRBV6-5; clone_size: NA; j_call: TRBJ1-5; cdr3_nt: TGTGCCAGCAGTTACTCGCACGGAGGCAATCAGCCCCAGCATTTT; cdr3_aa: CASSYSHGGNQPQHF
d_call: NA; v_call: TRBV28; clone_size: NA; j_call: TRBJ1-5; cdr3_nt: TGTGCCAGCAGTTCGGACACAAGCAATCAGCCCCAGCATTTT; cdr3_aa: CASSSDTSNQPQHF
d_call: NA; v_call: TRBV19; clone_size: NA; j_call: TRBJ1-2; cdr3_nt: TGTGCCACCTCGGGGGGGAGAGGCTACACCTTC; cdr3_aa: CATSGGRGYTF
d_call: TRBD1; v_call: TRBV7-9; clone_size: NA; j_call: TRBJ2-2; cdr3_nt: TGTGCCAGCAGGACGGGACAGGGGTCTAACACCGGGGAGCTGTTTTTT; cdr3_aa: CASRTGQGSNTGELFF
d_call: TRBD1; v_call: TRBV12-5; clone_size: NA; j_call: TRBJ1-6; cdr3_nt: TGTGCTAGTGGTTTGGCCGACAAAACAGGGGGTCCTAATTCACCCCTCCACTTT; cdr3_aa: CASGLADKTGGPNSPLHF
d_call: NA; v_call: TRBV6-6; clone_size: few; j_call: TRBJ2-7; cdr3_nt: TGTGCCGTCCTTGGACGGGACTCCTACGAGCAGTACTTC; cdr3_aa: CAVLGRDSYEQYF
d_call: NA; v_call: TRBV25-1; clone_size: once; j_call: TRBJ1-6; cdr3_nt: TGTGCCAGCAGTGAATCTTCCTATAATTCACCCCTCCACTTT; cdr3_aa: CASSESSYNSPLHF
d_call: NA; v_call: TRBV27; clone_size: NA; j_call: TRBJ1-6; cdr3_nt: TGTGCCAGCAACAGGGAGAATAATTCACCCCTCCACTTT; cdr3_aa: CASNRENNSPLHF
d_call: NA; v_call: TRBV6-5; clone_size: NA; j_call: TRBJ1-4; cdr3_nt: TGTGCCTCGGGGGCAACTAATGAAAAACTGTTTTTT; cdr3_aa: CASGATNEKLFF
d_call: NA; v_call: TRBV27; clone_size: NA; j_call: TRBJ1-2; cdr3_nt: TGTGCCAGCAGTTTAGGGGGGGGGCTTAGGGGATATGGCTACACCTTC; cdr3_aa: CASSLGGGLRGYGYTF
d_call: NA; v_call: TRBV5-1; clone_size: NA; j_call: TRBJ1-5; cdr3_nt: TGCGCCAGCAGCTTGGGTTCCGGGTTTAGCAATCAGCCCCAGCATTTT; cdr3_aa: CASSLGSGFSNQPQHF